Included here is one T cell receptor (beta chain) sequence, with context. The data stem from a study of shared T cell receptors in the human thymus. This CDR3 spans 16 amino acids. V was cut by 1 base and J by 7 bases, with 17 bases left in between. Germline V CDR1 and CDR2: SGHDT, YYEEEE. Sequencing used immunoSEQ multiplex PCR; TCRdb keeps in-frame clones, though not all of them. The sample comprises about 730,000 clones, approximately 85% of which are singletons, and more than 0.01% rests with the top ten. Separately, the same data were catalogued under a study of human thymus T cells. This second report adds: Thymic material originated from resections removed in the course of corrective heart surgery. Within thymic and blood repertoires, V and J gene usage appeared to be biased.

The sequencing input was thymocytes. This clonotype was sampled from a girl under three years old with a congenital heart defect. V and J are TRBV5-6 and TRBJ1-4; D perhaps matches TRBD1 (6 bases). The CDR3 here is CASSLWGGRRAEKLFF. The CDR3 region has the DNA TGTGCCAGCAGCTTGTGGGGGGGCCGACGTGCTGAAAAACTGTTTTTT.